This passage covers 7 T cell receptor beta chains from one sample sequenced in a study of cytomegalovirus exposure and HLA in healthy donors. The primer mix had 60 Vbeta and 13 Jbeta primers. Produced via immunoSEQ multiplex PCR; TCRdb's table is partial and in-frame only. The data hold some 130,000 clones, with around three quarters observed a single time. Sequencing was done on a sample of PBMCs. The receptors stem from a man in his forties in good health and CMV-seronegative.

V is TRBV7-7 and J is TRBJ2-3; 11 bases fit TRBD2. From germline, CDR1 is SSHAT and CDR2 FNYEAQ (reference sequence). This CDR3 is built from 16 residues. The ends lost 4 bases at V and 4 bases at J; junction bases unmatched: 7. The CDR3 DNA follows: TGTGCCAGCAGCTCCGTACTAGCGGGAGACGCAGATACGCAGTATTTT. It encodes CASSSVLAGDADTQYF.

This chain links TRBV5-1 with TRBJ2-2, with 7 positions matching TRBD1. The length of the CDR3 is 16 residues. With 0 bases clipped from V and 3 bases from J, the junction kept 5 bases outside the gene matches. In germline, CDR1 is SGHRS, CDR2 YFSETQ. The CDR3 DNA is TGCGCCAGCAGCTTGGCCCGACAGGGAGACACCGGGGAGCTGTTTTTT. This sequence encodes CASSLARQGDTGELFF.

This clone was counted once. This chain joins TRBV5-1 and TRBJ2-1, with 13 nucleotides matching TRBD2. CDR1 is SGHRS and CDR2 is YFSETQ in the germline V gene. Trimming cost V 4 bases and J 8 bases; bases outside gene matches: 9. This CDR3 has 16 residues. This CDR3 is CASSGGTSGNSDEQFF. The CDR3 DNA reads as TGCGCCAGCAGCGGGGGGACTAGCGGGAATAGCGATGAGCAGTTCTTC.

This rearrangement joins TRBV27 to TRBJ2-5; TRBD1 agrees at 10 bases. This CDR3 has 14 amino acids. V shed 5 bases, J shed 3 bases, and the junction held 3 bases outside the gene matches. Germline values: CDR1 MNHEY, CDR2 SMNVEV (reference sequence). This chain's CDR3 is CASSPGTGEETQYF. The CDR3 DNA is TGTGCCAGCAGTCCCGGGACAGGGGAAGAGACCCAGTACTTC.

The V and J genes are TRBV29-1 and TRBJ2-1; possible D gene TRBD2, 5 bases. The CDR3 is 12 residues long. Germline V gives CDR1 SQVTM, CDR2 ANQGSEA. Trimming cost V 4 bases and J 5 bases, with 9 bases left between them. The CDR3 DNA is TGCAGCGTTGTCGTGGAGGACAATGAGCAGTTCTTC. It translates to CSVVVEDNEQFF.

J is TRBJ1-1 and V is TRBV7-2; possible D gene TRBD1, 5 bases. Germline V gene data show CDR1 as SGHTA and CDR2 as FQGNSA. The V gene lost 5 bases and the J gene lost 6 bases, with 13 bases spanning the gap. The CDR3 has 13 amino acids. CDR3 nucleotide sequence: TGTGCCAGCAGCCACCCAGGGAAACCTGAAGCTTTCTTT. Translation: CASSHPGKPEAFF.

V is TRBV30 and J is TRBJ1-1; D possibly corresponds to TRBD1 (5 bases). CDR1 GTSNPN and CDR2 SVGIG come from the germline V gene (reference sequence). V dropped 2 bases and J dropped 4 bases, with 11 bases sitting between them. This CDR3 has 13 residues. The CDR3 DNA reads TGTGCCTGGAGTACACAAGACAGCACTGAAGCTTTCTTT. It specifies CAWSTQDSTEAFF.